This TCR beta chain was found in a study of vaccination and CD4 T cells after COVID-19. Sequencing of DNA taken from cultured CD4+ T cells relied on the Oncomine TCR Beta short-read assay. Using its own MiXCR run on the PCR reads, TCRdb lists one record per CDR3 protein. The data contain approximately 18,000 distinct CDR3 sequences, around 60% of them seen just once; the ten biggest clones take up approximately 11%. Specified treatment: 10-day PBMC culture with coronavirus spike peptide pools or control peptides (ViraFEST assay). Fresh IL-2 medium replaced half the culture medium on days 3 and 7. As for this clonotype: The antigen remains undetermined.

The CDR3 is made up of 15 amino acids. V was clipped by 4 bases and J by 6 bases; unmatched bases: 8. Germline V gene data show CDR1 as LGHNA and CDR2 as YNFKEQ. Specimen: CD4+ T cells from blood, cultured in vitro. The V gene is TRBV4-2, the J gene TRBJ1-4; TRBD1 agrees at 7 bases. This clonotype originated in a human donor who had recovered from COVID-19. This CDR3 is CASSRTGTDDEKLFF. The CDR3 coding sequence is TGTGCCAGCAGCCGTACCGGGACAGATGATGAAAAACTGTTTTTT.